This T cell receptor beta chain was captured in a study of CXCR3-negative and CXCR3-positive naive CD8 T cells. Study-level points and caveats: CXCR3-positive naive cells had more hydrophobic TRB CDR3s than CXCR3-negative naive cells.

The CDR3 length is 16 residues. Germline V gives CDR1 SNHLY, CDR2 FYNNEI. Each TRB cDNA library was prepared by 5' RACE (with UMI labels). With the 5' RACE reads reprocessed, TCRdb shows one record per CDR3 protein and no DNA. The sample's table shows around 80,000 distinct CDR3 sequences. For this clonotype: The target antigen is unknown.

The chain combines TRBV2 with TRBJ2-3. Sequenced material: naive CXCR3+ CD8+ T cells from blood. Subset reported: CD45RO-CCR7+CD27+CD95- naive CD8+ T cells expressing CXCR3 (TNR3+). This clonotype originated in a human donor in good health. Some clones in this sample may be carry-over from other donors' samples. CDR3 protein: CASSERVRESTDTQYF.